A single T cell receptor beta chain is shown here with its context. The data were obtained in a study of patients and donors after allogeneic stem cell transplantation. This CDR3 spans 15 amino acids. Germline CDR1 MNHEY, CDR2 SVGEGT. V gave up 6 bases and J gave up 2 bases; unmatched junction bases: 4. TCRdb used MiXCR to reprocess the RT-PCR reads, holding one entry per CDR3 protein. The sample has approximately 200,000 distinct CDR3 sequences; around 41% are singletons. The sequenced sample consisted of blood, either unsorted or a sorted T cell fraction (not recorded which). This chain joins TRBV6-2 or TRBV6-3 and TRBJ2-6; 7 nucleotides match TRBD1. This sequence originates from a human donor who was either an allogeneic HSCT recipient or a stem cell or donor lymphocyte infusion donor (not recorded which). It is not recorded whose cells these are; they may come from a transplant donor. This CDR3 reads CASSHTGAGANVLTF. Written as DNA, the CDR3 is TGTGCCAGCAGCCATACAGGGGCTGGGGCCAACGTCCTGACTTTC.